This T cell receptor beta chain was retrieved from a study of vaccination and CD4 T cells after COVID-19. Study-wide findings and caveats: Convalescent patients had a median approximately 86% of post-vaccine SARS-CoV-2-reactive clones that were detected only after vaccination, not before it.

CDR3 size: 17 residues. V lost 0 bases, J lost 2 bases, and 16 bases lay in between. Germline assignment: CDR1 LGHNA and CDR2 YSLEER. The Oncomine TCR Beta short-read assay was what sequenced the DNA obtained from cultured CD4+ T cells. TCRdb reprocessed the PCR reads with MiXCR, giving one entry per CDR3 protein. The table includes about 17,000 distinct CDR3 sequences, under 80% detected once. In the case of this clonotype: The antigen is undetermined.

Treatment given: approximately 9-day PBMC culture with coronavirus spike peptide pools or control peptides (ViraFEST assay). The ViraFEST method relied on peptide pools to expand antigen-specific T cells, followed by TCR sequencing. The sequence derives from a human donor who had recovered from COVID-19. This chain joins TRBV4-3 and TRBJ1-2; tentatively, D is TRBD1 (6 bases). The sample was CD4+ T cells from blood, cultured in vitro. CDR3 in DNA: TGCGCCAGCAGCCAAGATCGCCGTGGGACACGAAACTATGGCTACACCTTC. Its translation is CASSQDRRGTRNYGYTF.